The subject of this entry is one T cell receptor beta chain. This clonotype was seen more than once but under ten times. The specificity of this receptor is unknown. The sample holds no much larger clone one base away, and base qualities are not on file. CDR1 WSHSY and CDR2 SAAADI are derived from the germline V gene. The cysteine opens and the phenylalanine closes a CDR3 of 13 amino acids. CDR3 DNA only is kept here, 39 bases in frame from base 1. V is shortened by 8 bases, J by 5 bases, and the region joining them spans 14 bases. This specimen belongs to a study of T cell repertoires in cytomegalovirus infection (dated 2019 in TCRdb). Study-wide context: Alongside well-studied HLA-B-restricted epitopes, the peptide stimulations were aimed at recently identified HLA-C-restricted CMV epitopes, whose presentation resists viral immunomodulation. Donor HLA type was relevant to the analysis, as public TCR beta signatures indicated carriage of CMV infection together with the matching HLA type.

The treatment or condition label, read with the paper, signifies: in vitro stimulation with specific CMV peptide epitopes to enrich CMV-specific T cells. The investigation overall reported the following: The ex vivo response was dominated by HLA-C-restricted CMV-specific TCR beta clonotypes, and the single most frequent clonotype in two of eight donors was supplied by these HLA-C-restricted clonotypes. Cumulative frequency of public TCR beta family members discriminated carriers of CMV infection plus the relevant HLA type in this cohort and an independent roughly 330-donor cohort.

The run used an Illumina HiSeq 1500. TCRdb handled the public reads itself, with Q25 trimming in fastp and clone calling in MiXCR, and kept productive beta chains. Under each unique CDR3 protein, matching rows form one entry showing the most common genes and DNA. Recorded for this sample are around 800,000 distinct CDR3 sequences; roughly 33% of them occurred a single time. The ten most abundant clones make up around 12% of the sample. The sequence derives from a human donor in good health (CMV status not recorded). Some clones in this sample may be carry-over from other donors' samples. Recombination connected TRBV10-2 to TRBJ2-3; a confident D gene designation cannot be given. The sequences come from cultured CD8+ T cells from PBMCs, collected from culture after CMV antigen stimulation. CDR3 reads: CASLSVTLDTQYF. Here is the DNA: TGCGCCAGCCTCTCCGTCACCCTAGATACGCAGTATTTT.